A single sample gave rise to the 18 T cell receptor beta chains below, sequenced in a study of post-analysis software for immune sequencing data. Regarding the study as a whole: Patients carried roughly 5 TRBV segments more frequently than controls did, and TRBV5-6, TRBV5-1 and TRBV20-1 were among them.

The TCR beta cDNA libraries contained unique molecular identifiers. Each CDR3 protein gets one entry after TCRdb re-called the PCR reads with MiXCR. The table records about 540,000 distinct CDR3 sequences, roughly 34% of them present only once. These receptors' antigens are unknown. Sample: blood. The origin of the receptors is a girl younger than 18 with multiple sclerosis.

The chain combines TRBV6-5 with TRBJ2-6, with D tentatively TRBD1 (6 bases). Germline CDR1 MNHEY, CDR2 SVGAGI. CDR3 length: 18 residues. V was cut by 2 bases and J by 1 base, with 15 bases left in between. CDR3 sequence: CASSYNSRGGSGANVLTF. The DNA of the CDR3 is TGTGCCAGCAGTTACAATAGCAGGGGTGGGTCTGGGGCCAACGTCCTGACTTTC.

This chain uses TRBV6-5 with TRBJ2-1; 8 bases align to TRBD2. Per germline, CDR1 MNHEY and CDR2 SVGAGI. The CDR3 runs to 14 residues. The J segment lost 7 bases and the V segment lost 9 bases, leaving 11 bases of the junction unmatched. The CDR3 nucleotides read TGTGCCAGTAGGGCTAGCGGGCGGGGGAATGAGCAGTTCTTC. Translating gives CASRASGRGNEQFF.

This clonotype has at least ten counts. The chain links TRBV29-1 to TRBJ2-1; D perhaps matches TRBD2 (7 bases). The length of the CDR3 is 13 residues. V was cut by 2 bases and J by 4 bases, with 9 bases left in between. Germline-derived CDR1 and CDR2 are SQVTM and ANQGSEA. The CDR3 spells CSVERGGYNEQFF. CDR3 DNA: TGCAGCGTTGAAAGGGGGGGGTACAATGAGCAGTTCTTC.

This clonotype showed up just a few times. The chain recombines TRBV4-1 with TRBJ2-5; D gene uncertain. This CDR3 has 14 amino acids. Germline values: CDR1 MGHRA, CDR2 YSYEKL. With 4 bases removed from V and 5 bases from J, the gap between germline ends came to 14 bases. CDR3 amino acids: CASSPFFAAETQYF. The CDR3 region has the DNA TGCGCCAGCAGCCCCTTTTTCGCGGCGGAGACCCAGTACTTC.

This clonotype was detected only a few times. The rearrangement joins TRBV7-9 to TRBJ1-2; a possible D gene is TRBD1 (5 bases). CDR1 is SEHNR, CDR2 FQNEAQ, per germline (reference sequence). Trimming cost V 5 bases and J 2 bases, with 15 bases left between them. The CDR3 has 15 residues. DNA of the CDR3: TGTGCCAGCAGCCCGCCGGGACGGGTAAACTATGGCTACACCTTC. This codes for CASSPPGRVNYGYTF.

The J gene is TRBJ1-2, the V gene TRBV7-8, with TRBD1 matching 8 bases. V was pared by 5 bases and J by 4 bases, with 9 bases of the junction left unmatched. Germline CDR1 SGHVS, CDR2 FQNEAQ. The CDR3 spans 15 residues. The CDR3 coding sequence is TGTGCCAGCAGCCCACTTACGCAGGGGGCCTATGGCTACACCTTC. Translation gives CASSPLTQGAYGYTF.

The chain employs TRBV5-1 and TRBJ1-4; 9 bases map to TRBD1. The germline V gene encodes CDR1 SGHRS and CDR2 YFSETQ. This CDR3 comprises 15 residues. Unmatched junction bases numbered 9, after V lost 4 bases and J lost 8 bases. The CDR3 sequence is CASSVGDREAEKLFF. The DNA for the CDR3 is TGCGCCAGCAGCGTCGGGGACAGGGAGGCAGAAAAACTGTTTTTT. The whole variable domain, filled in from reference TRBV5-1 and TRBJ1-4, reads KAGVTQTPRYLIKTRGQQVTLSCSPISGHRSVSWYQQTPGQGLQFLFEYFSETQRNKGNFPGRFSGRQFSNSRSEMNVSTLELGDSALYLCASSVGDREAEKLFFGSGTQLSVL.

This chain connects TRBV2 to TRBJ2-7; D is possibly TRBD1 or TRBD2 (5 bases each). Germline V gene lookup returns CDR1 SNHLY and CDR2 FYNNEI. Trimming took 6 bases from V and 0 from J, leaving 18 bases between them. This CDR3 comprises 16 residues. DNA for the CDR3: TGTGCCAGCAGCTACGAGGGGTTTAGGGGCTCCTACGAGCAGTACTTC. Residues: CASSYEGFRGSYEQYF.

The CDR3 spells CASSLRGGAPDYEQYF. The CDR3 DNA sequence: TGCGCCAGCAGCTTGAGGGGGGGGGCCCCCGACTACGAGCAGTACTTC. V usage is TRBV5-1 and J usage is TRBJ2-7, with a weak D call TRBD2 (7 bases). CDR3 length: 16 amino acids. V shed 1 base and J shed 3 bases, with 17 bases lying between them. The germline V gene has CDR1 SGHRS and CDR2 YFSETQ.

In this sample, this clonotype turned up a few times. CDR3 loop: CASSFAGGRGKLFF. CDR3 nucleotide sequence: TGTGCCAGCAGTTTTGCCGGGGGGCGGGGAAAACTGTTTTTT. This chain connects TRBV28 to TRBJ1-4, with a tentative D call TRBD1 (6 bases). Germline CDR1 reads MDHEN; CDR2 reads SYDVKM. The CDR3 extends over 14 amino acids. The V end was cut by 3 bases, the J end by 10 bases, with 15 bases between.

The chain has TRBV20-1 and TRBJ2-1; 7 bases are shared with TRBD2. The CDR3 is made up of 14 amino acids. Trimming removed 5 bases from V and 5 bases from J; junction bases left unmatched: 9. CDR1 and CDR2 (germline): DFQATT, SNEGSKA (reference sequence). This CDR3 reads CSARKRLADNEQFF. In DNA, the CDR3 is TGCAGTGCTCGGAAGAGGCTAGCGGACAATGAGCAGTTCTTC.

J is TRBJ2-1 and V is TRBV29-1; 11 positions match TRBD2. Per germline, CDR1 SQVTM and CDR2 ANQGSEA. Unmatched junction bases numbered 14, after V lost 4 bases and J lost 6 bases. This CDR3 contains 17 residues. The CDR3 DNA follows: TGCAGCGTTGCCCACCTAATCCTAGCGGGGGGCCTCAATGAGCAGTTCTTC. Protein: CSVAHLILAGGLNEQFF.

This clonotype was detected only a few times. V gene TRBV6-2 or TRBV6-3 combines with J gene TRBJ2-5; possibly TRBD2 for D (6 bases). The CDR3 consists of 13 residues. Looked up from germline, CDR1 is MNHEY and CDR2 is SVGEGT. V lost 8 bases, J lost 4 bases, and 14 bases lay in between. The CDR3 DNA follows: TGTGCCAGCCGGGACTCTATCCCAGAGACCCAGTACTTC. Translated, it gives CASRDSIPETQYF.

The table lists this clonotype with a few counts. At one boundary the junction diverges from the germline segment, which might be a read error. This chain joins TRBV7-6 and TRBJ2-3, with 10 bases lining up with TRBD1. Germline V lookup: CDR1 SGHVS, CDR2 FNYEAQ. The CDR3 loop spans 15 amino acids. This chain's CDR3 is CASSFDRGPGDAQYF. In DNA, the CDR3 is TGTGCCAGCAGCTTCGACAGGGGGCCGGGAGATGCGCAGTATTTT.

This clonotype was counted between two and nine times. The V call is TRBV13, the J call TRBJ1-2; no clear D. The CDR3 has 13 residues. The germline CDR1 and CDR2 sequences are PRHDT and FYEKMQ (reference sequence). V was clipped by 0 bases and J by 6 bases, with 8 bases between them. The CDR3, as DNA: TGTGCCAGCAGCTTAGGTCCCAGCAATGGCTACACCTTC. This encodes CASSLGPSNGYTF.

The V and J genes are TRBV21-1 and TRBJ2-1. TRBV21-1 corresponds to a pseudogene. This CDR3 comprises 17 residues. CDR3 sequence: CASSKAHKDSSYNEQFF. CDR3 sequence (DNA): TGTGCCAGCAGCAAAGCGCACAAGGACAGCTCCTACAATGAGCAGTTCTTC.

This clonotype turned up a few times. The rearrangement joins TRBV29-1 to TRBJ2-5, with D maybe TRBD1 (6 bases). This CDR3 region has 15 residues. Germline V CDR1 and CDR2: SQVTM, ANQGSEA. V was clipped by 6 bases and J by 11 bases, with 28 bases between them. CDR3 in DNA: TGCAGCGTCCCCCGCAGGACAGTCCATAACAATGAGCAGTACTTC. Protein: CSVPRRTVHNNEQYF.

This clonotype has more than one count but fewer than ten. The V and J genes are TRBV7-2 and TRBJ1-1; D is undetermined. V lost 0 bases and J lost 0, with 5 bases in between. CDR1 is SGHTA and CDR2 is FQGNSA in the germline V gene. This CDR3 has 14 amino acids. As DNA, the CDR3 is TGTGCCAGCAGCTTAGCATATGTGAACACTGAAGCTTTCTTT. This gives the protein CASSLAYVNTEAFF.